These 25 T cell receptor beta chains share one sample of origin, sequenced in a study of T-cell reconstitution after alpha-beta-depleted transplantation in children. Unique molecular identifiers were incorporated into the prepared TCRbeta library. TCRdb reprocessed the PCR reads with MiXCR, giving one entry per CDR3 protein. The table has 300,000 to 400,000 distinct CDR3 sequences, roughly 15% seen once. The input for sequencing was PBMCs, mostly from graft donor cells, taken 360 days after TCRalphabeta/CD19-depleted stem cell transplant. These receptors originate from a male patient aged 2-15 years who had a stem cell transplant for acute lymphoblastic leukemia, so the T cells may come from the graft donor.

This clonotype was picked up many times. This chain links TRBV7-2 with TRBJ1-1; 8 bases line up with TRBD1. The germline V gene encodes CDR1 SGHTA and CDR2 FQGNSA. The V segment lost 2 bases and the J segment 5 bases; nucleotides outside the gene matches: 4. The CDR3 covers 14 residues. The CDR3 is CASSLQGARTEAFF. CDR3 sequence (DNA): TGTGCCAGCAGCTTACAGGGGGCGCGTACTGAAGCTTTCTTT.

V and J are TRBV28 and TRBJ2-5, with a weak D call TRBD2 (5 bases). CDR3 size: 12 residues. V lost 7 bases, J lost 5 bases, and 11 bases lay in between. From germline, CDR1 is MDHEN and CDR2 SYDVKM. Here the CDR3 DNA reads TGTGCCAGCAAGAGGGTGGGGGAGACCCAGTACTTC. It is translated as CASKRVGETQYF.

This clonotype was picked up a small number of times. The rearrangement joins TRBV7-6 to TRBJ2-2; 7 nucleotides agree with TRBD1. Germline V CDR1 and CDR2: SGHVS, FNYEAQ. This CDR3 has 15 amino acids. V lost 2 bases and J lost 3; bases outside the gene matches: 3. CDR3 in amino acids: CASSLQTGDTGELFF. The CDR3 nucleotides are TGTGCCAGCAGCTTACAAACAGGGGACACCGGGGAGCTGTTTTTT. The full variable domain, in which reference TRBV7-6 and TRBJ2-2 provide the parts outside the CDR3, is GAGVSQSPRYKVTKRGQDVALRCDPISGHVSLYWYRQALGQGPEFLTYFNYEAQQDKSGLPNDRFSAERPEGSISTLTIQRTEQRDSAMYRCASSLQTGDTGELFFGEGSRLTVL.

This chain links TRBV12-3 or TRBV12-4 with TRBJ2-5, with 7 nucleotides matching TRBD2. The CDR3 is 16 residues long. Germline trimming cut 5 bases from V and 2 bases from J; bases unmatched to any gene: 11. DNA for the CDR3: TGTGCCAGCAGTATCGTTCCAGCGGGATTTCAAGAGACCCAGTACTTC. It is translated as CASSIVPAGFQETQYF.

V usage is TRBV20-1 and J usage is TRBJ2-7; perhaps TRBD2 as D (5 bases). Germline V gene data show CDR1 as DFQATT and CDR2 as SNEGSKA (reference sequence). V was cut by 4 bases and J by 0 bases, with 10 bases left in between. There are 13 residues in the CDR3. CDR3 loop: CSATSYSSYEQYF. The CDR3 DNA is TGCAGTGCTACTAGCTATAGCTCCTACGAGCAGTACTTC.

This clonotype was counted ten times or more. This chain connects TRBV9 to TRBJ2-1; 7 nucleotides align to TRBD1. Germline V gives CDR1 SGDLS, CDR2 YYNGEE. This CDR3 comprises 15 residues. J lost 5 bases, V lost 4 bases, and 9 bases had no gene match. Here the CDR3 reads CASSTGQTLNNEQFF. The CDR3 DNA is TGTGCCAGCAGCACGGGACAGACACTAAACAATGAGCAGTTCTTC.

The chain recombines TRBV7-9 with TRBJ1-6; TRBD1 is a possible D gene (5 bases). Trimming removed 6 bases at V and 8 bases at J, with 20 bases between. The CDR3 is 16 residues long. Germline CDR1 reads SEHNR; CDR2 reads FQNEAQ (reference sequence). The CDR3 region is CASSPAWGVGDSPLHF. CDR3 nucleotide sequence: TGTGCCAGCAGTCCCGCTTGGGGGGTCGGGGATTCACCCCTCCACTTT.

This clonotype appeared a few times. The chain uses TRBV4-1 and TRBJ1-5; TRBD1 matches at 7 bases. This CDR3 spans 20 amino acids. Unmatched junction bases numbered 15, after V lost 1 base and J lost 0 bases. The V gene's germline CDR1 is MGHRA and CDR2 YSYEKL. The CDR3 region is CASSQGWTGGRINSNQPQHF. The CDR3 region has the DNA TGCGCCAGCAGCCAAGGATGGACAGGTGGACGAATCAATAGCAATCAGCCCCAGCATTTT.

The rearrangement uses TRBV7-2 and TRBJ2-7; D is unresolved. Germline CDR1 and CDR2: SGHTA and FQGNSA. The CDR3 covers 15 residues. Trimming pared 2 bases from V and 1 base from J, leaving 12 bases between. The CDR3 DNA follows: TGTGCCAGCAGCTTAACGAGCGCGACGTCCTACGAGCAGTACTTC. Translated: CASSLTSATSYEQYF. Supplemented by reference TRBV7-2 and TRBJ2-7, the full variable domain reads GAGVSQSPSNKVTEKGKDVELRCDPISGHTALYWYRQSLGQGLEFLIYFQGNSAPDKSGLPSDRFSAERTGGSVSTLTIQRTQQEDSAVYLCASSLTSATSYEQYFGPGTRLTVT.

This chain connects TRBV5-1 to TRBJ2-7; 7 positions agree with TRBD1. The germline V gene encodes CDR1 SGHRS and CDR2 YFSETQ. V trimming: 1 base; J trimming: 2 bases; junction bases outside the gene matches: 3. This CDR3 region has 14 residues. The CDR3 loop is CASSLKGATYEQYF. In DNA, the CDR3 is TGCGCCAGCAGCTTGAAGGGGGCGACCTACGAGCAGTACTTC.

At least ten counts were recorded for this clonotype. The rearrangement links TRBV7-6 to TRBJ2-1, with 9 bases identical to TRBD2. The V gene end was trimmed by 1 base and the J gene end by 4 bases; junction bases not matched to a gene: 5. The CDR3 runs 16 residues. The germline gives CDR1 SGHVS, CDR2 FNYEAQ. The CDR3 coding sequence is TGTGCCAGCAGCTTAGGGCGGGAGGGCCTGTACAATGAGCAGTTCTTC. Translating it yields CASSLGREGLYNEQFF.

The J gene is TRBJ2-3, the V gene TRBV29-1, with 8 bases aligning to TRBD1. After removal of 3 bases from V and 6 bases from J, the junction contained 8 bases not matched to a gene. This CDR3 spans 14 amino acids. Germline loops: CDR1 SQVTM, CDR2 ANQGSEA. In DNA, the CDR3 is TGCAGCGTTGATGGACAGGGACCCGGGGATACGCAGTATTTT. Translation gives CSVDGQGPGDTQYF.

This clonotype has ten or more counts. The chain carries TRBV7-2 and TRBJ2-1, with 7 nucleotides matching TRBD2. The germline gives CDR1 SGHTA, CDR2 FQGNSA. J lost 3 bases, V lost 5 bases, and 7 bases had no gene match. The CDR3 loop spans 15 amino acids. Written as DNA, the CDR3 is TGTGCCAGCAGCACCGGACTAGGATTCTACAATGAGCAGTTCTTC. Its protein is CASSTGLGFYNEQFF.

In its sample, this clonotype was seen many times. The chain employs TRBV7-9 and TRBJ1-5, with D perhaps TRBD1 (6 bases). This CDR3 is 15 amino acids long. The V gene lost 3 bases and the J gene lost 6 bases, with 15 bases spanning the gap. Per germline, CDR1 SEHNR and CDR2 FQNEAQ (reference sequence). Written as DNA, the CDR3 is TGTGCCAGCAGCTTCGGTACAGGGACGGGTCAGCCCCAGCATTTT. Protein product: CASSFGTGTGQPQHF.

This chain joins TRBV4-1 and TRBJ2-2, with no clear D. V was pared by 1 base and J by 1 base, with 10 bases between. This CDR3 is 16 amino acids long. The germline V gene encodes CDR1 MGHRA and CDR2 YSYEKL. This CDR3 reads CASSQGQVGNTGELFF. DNA for the CDR3: TGCGCCAGCAGCCAAGGGCAGGTGGGGAACACCGGGGAGCTGTTTTTT.

In its sample, this clonotype was seen a few times. The rearrangement joins TRBV12-3 or TRBV12-4 to TRBJ2-2; 14 positions agree with TRBD2. J lost 6 bases, V lost 6 bases, and 6 bases had no gene match. This CDR3 spans 16 amino acids. As DNA, the CDR3 is TGTGCCAGCAGCGATGGACTAGCGGGAGGTCCCGGGGAGCTGTTTTTT. It is translated as CASSDGLAGGPGELFF.

This clonotype was seen many times. The chain's CDR3 is CASSLVSLGQGAREQFF. The CDR3 coding sequence is TGCGCCAGCAGCTTGGTTTCCTTGGGACAGGGGGCCCGCGAGCAGTTCTTC. This chain links TRBV5-1 with TRBJ2-1; 12 positions match TRBD1. Per germline, CDR1 SGHRS and CDR2 YFSETQ. The CDR3 totals 17 residues. V gave up 0 bases and J gave up 10 bases; unmatched junction bases: 11.

This clonotype was seen many times. J is TRBJ2-5 and V is TRBV10-3, with TRBD1 identical over 7 bases. The V and J ends lost 6 bases and 5 bases, in that order; junction bases with no gene match: 6. Germline V gene sequence: CDR1 ENHRY, CDR2 SYGVKD. CDR3 length: 13 amino acids. Here the CDR3 DNA reads TGTGCCATCAGCCGACAGGGTGAGGAGACCCAGTACTTC. Translated: CAISRQGEETQYF.

There are many counts of this clonotype. The V call is TRBV5-1, the J call TRBJ2-1; TRBD2 matches 11 bases. The CDR3 spans 15 residues. CDR1 is SGHRS, CDR2 YFSETQ, per germline. V was clipped by 2 bases and J by 6 bases; unmatched bases: 4. The CDR3 coding sequence is TGCGCCAGCAGCTTACGGCTAGCGGGAGGCAATGAGCAGTTCTTC. Translation: CASSLRLAGGNEQFF.

The rearrangement links TRBV5-1 to TRBJ2-2, with D possibly being TRBD1 (5 bases). V was trimmed by 6 bases and J by 5 bases, leaving 8 bases between them. CDR1 and CDR2 from the germline V gene are SGHRS and YFSETQ. This CDR3 has 12 amino acids. The CDR3 region is CASTQGTGELFF. The CDR3 coding sequence is TGCGCCAGCACCCAGGGTACCGGGGAGCTGTTTTTT.

This clonotype has ten or more counts. The V and J genes are TRBV4-3 and TRBJ2-1; 7 bases match TRBD1. Losses at the gene ends were 0 bases for V and 8 bases for J; bases not matched to a gene: 7. Looked up from germline, CDR1 is LGHNA and CDR2 is YSLEER. This CDR3 has 15 residues. CDR3 region: CASSQEDRALDEQFF. DNA of the CDR3: TGCGCCAGCAGCCAAGAAGACAGGGCGTTAGATGAGCAGTTCTTC.

As regards this clonotype: The junction shows a germline mismatch at one end, possibly a read error. The V gene is TRBV7-7, the J gene TRBJ1-6; D call uncertain. The CDR3 spans 17 residues. From germline, CDR1 is SSHAT and CDR2 FNYEAQ (reference sequence). This chain's CDR3 is CASSFPEEGRLNSPLHF. DNA of the CDR3: TGTGCTAGCAGCTTCCCTGAAGAGGGTCGCCTTAATTCACCCCTCCACTTT.

This clonotype showed up many times. V is TRBV4-3 and J is TRBJ2-1; 11 bases are a match to TRBD1. The CDR3 contains 15 residues. The J segment lost 6 bases and the V segment lost 4 bases, leaving 5 bases of the junction unmatched. Germline CDR1 is LGHNA and CDR2 is YSLEER. CDR3 sequence reads: CASSRGQGVSNEQFF. In DNA, the CDR3 is TGCGCCAGCAGCCGGGGACAGGGGGTCTCCAATGAGCAGTTCTTC.

This clonotype turned up a few times. The V and J genes are TRBV7-9 and TRBJ2-2; perhaps TRBD1 as D (6 bases). Trimming took off 1 base at V and 3 bases at J, with 9 bases between the two ends. CDR1 is SEHNR and CDR2 is FQNEAQ in the germline V gene (reference sequence). This CDR3 spans 15 amino acids. In nucleotides, the CDR3 is TGTGCCAGCAGCTTAGTCTACAGGGACACCGGGGAGCTGTTTTTT. Its protein product is CASSLVYRDTGELFF.

CDR3 sequence: CASRQLAIAPGELFF. CDR3 nucleotides: TGTGCCAGCAGACAACTAGCGATAGCGCCGGGGGAGCTGTTTTTT. The chain combines TRBV28 with TRBJ2-2; 7 positions agree with TRBD2. Trimming cost V 6 bases and J 8 bases; bases outside gene matches: 12. CDR3 length: 15 amino acids. The V gene's germline CDR1 is MDHEN and CDR2 SYDVKM.